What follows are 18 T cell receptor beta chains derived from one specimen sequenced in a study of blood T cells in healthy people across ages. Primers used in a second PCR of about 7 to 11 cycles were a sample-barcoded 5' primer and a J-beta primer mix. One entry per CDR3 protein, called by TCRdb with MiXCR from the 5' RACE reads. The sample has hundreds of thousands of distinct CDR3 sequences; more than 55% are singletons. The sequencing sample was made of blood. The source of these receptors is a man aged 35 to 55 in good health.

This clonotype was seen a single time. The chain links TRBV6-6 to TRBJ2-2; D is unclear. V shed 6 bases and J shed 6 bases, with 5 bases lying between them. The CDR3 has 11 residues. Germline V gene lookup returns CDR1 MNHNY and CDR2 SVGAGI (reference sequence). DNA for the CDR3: TGTGCCAGCAGCAATCCCGGGGAGCTGTTTTTT. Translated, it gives CASSNPGELFF.

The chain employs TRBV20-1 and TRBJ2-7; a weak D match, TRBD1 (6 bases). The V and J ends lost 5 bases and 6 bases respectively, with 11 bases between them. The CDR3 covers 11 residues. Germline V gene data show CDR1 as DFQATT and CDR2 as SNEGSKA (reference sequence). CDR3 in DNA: TGCAGTGCTCGACAGGTCGGCGAGCAGTACTTC. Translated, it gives CSARQVGEQYF.

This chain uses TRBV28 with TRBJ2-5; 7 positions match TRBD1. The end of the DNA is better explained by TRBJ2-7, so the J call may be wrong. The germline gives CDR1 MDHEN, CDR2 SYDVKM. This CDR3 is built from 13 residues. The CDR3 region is CATQGTAYYEQYF. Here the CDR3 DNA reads TGTGCCACCCAAGGGACAGCTTACTACGAGCAGTACTTC.

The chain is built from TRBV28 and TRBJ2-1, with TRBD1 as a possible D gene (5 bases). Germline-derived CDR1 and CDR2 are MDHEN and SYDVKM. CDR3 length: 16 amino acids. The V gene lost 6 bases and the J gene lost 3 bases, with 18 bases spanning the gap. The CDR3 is CASSPLRGRGYNEQFF. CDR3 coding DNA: TGTGCCAGCAGCCCTCTAAGGGGCAGAGGCTACAATGAGCAGTTCTTC.

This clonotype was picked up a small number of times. CDR3 amino acids: CASSHPGVSYNEQFF. The CDR3 region has the DNA TGTGCCAGCAGCCACCCCGGGGTTTCCTACAATGAGCAGTTCTTC. The chain joins TRBV4-2 to TRBJ2-1; tentative D call: TRBD2 (5 bases). In germline, CDR1 is LGHNA, CDR2 YNFKEQ. This CDR3 contains 15 residues. Trimming removed 3 bases at V and 1 base at J, with 10 bases between.

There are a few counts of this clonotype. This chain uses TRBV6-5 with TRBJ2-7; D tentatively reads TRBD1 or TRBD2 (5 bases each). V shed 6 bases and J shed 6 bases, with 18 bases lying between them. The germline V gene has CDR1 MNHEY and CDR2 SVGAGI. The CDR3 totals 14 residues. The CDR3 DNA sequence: TGTGCCAGCAGCCCATTAGGTTGGGGACGCGAGCAGTACTTC. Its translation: CASSPLGWGREQYF.

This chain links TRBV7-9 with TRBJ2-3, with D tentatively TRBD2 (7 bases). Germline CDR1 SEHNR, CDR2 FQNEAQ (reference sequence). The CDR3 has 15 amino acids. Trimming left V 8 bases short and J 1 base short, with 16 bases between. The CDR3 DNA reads TGTGCCAGCGTGCATGCGGGGGCTGGCACAGATACGCAGTATTTT. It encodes CASVHAGAGTDTQYF.

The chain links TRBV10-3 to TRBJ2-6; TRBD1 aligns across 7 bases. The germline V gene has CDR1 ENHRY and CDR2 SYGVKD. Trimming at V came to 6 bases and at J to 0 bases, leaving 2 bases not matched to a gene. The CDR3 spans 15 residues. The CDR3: CAIRGQTSGANVLTF. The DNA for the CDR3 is TGTGCCATCAGGGGACAGACCTCTGGGGCCAACGTCCTGACTTTC.

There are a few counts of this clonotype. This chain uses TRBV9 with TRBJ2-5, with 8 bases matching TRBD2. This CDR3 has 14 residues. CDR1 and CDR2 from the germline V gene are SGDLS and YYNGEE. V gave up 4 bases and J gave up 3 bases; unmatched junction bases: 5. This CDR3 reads CASSRGAGEETQYF. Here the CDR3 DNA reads TGTGCCAGCAGCCGAGGAGCGGGAGAAGAGACCCAGTACTTC.

In DNA form, the CDR3 reads TGTGCCAGCAGTTTATCGCCAGCTACGCAGTATTTT. Protein: CASSLSPATQYF. The chain has TRBV12-3 or TRBV12-4 and TRBJ2-3; no firm D call. Trimming took 2 bases from V and 8 from J, leaving 8 bases between them. The length of the CDR3 is 12 residues.

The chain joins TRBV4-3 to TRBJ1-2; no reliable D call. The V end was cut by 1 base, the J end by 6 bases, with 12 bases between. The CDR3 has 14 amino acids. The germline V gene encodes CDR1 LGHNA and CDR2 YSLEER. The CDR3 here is CASSQVVQVDGYTF. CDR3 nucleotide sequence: TGCGCCAGCAGCCAAGTAGTCCAGGTGGATGGCTACACCTTC.

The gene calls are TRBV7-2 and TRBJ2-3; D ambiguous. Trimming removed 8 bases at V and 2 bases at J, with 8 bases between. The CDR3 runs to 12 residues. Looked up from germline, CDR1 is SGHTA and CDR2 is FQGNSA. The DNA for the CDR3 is TGTGCCAGCCCCCAAAACACAGATACGCAGTATTTT. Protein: CASPQNTDTQYF.

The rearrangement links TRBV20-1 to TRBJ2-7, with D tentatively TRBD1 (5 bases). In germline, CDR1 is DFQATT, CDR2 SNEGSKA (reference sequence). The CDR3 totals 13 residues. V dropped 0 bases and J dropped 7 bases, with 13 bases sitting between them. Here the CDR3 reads CSARDPDRNEQYF. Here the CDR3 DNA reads TGCAGTGCTAGAGATCCCGACAGAAATGAGCAGTACTTC.

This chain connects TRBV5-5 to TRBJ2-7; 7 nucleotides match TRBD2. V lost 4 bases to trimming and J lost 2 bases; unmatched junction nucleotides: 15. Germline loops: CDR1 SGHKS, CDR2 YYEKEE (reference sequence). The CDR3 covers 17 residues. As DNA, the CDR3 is TGTGCCAGCAGCAGGGCAGCACCGACCGGGACTACCTACGAGCAGTACTTC. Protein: CASSRAAPTGTTYEQYF.

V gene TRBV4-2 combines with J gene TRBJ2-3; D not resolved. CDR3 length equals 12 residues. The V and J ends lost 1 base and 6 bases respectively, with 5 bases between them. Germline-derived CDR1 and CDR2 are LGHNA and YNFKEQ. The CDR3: CASSQGMDTQYF. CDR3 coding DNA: TGTGCCAGCAGCCAAGGGATGGATACGCAGTATTTT.

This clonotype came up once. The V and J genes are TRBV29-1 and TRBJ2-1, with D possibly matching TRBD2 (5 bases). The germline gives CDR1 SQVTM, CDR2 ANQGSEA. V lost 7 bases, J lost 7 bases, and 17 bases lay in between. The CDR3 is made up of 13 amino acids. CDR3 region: CSEWGRGSNEQFF. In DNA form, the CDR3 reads TGCAGCGAGTGGGGTCGGGGTTCGAATGAGCAGTTCTTC.

CDR3 in amino acids: CSAEPGTGRETQYF. DNA for the CDR3: TGCAGTGCCGAGCCCGGGACAGGGAGAGAGACCCAGTACTTC. The V call is TRBV20-1, the J call TRBJ2-5, with 9 bases matching TRBD1. Trimming at V came to 6 bases and at J to 4 bases, leaving 9 bases not matched to a gene. Germline CDR1 DFQATT, CDR2 SNEGSKA (reference sequence). The length of the CDR3 is 14 residues.

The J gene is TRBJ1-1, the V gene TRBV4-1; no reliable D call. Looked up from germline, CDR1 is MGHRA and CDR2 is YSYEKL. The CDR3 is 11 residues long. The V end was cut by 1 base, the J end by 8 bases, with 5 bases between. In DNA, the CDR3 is TGCGCCAGCAGCCAAGGGCGAGAAGCTTTCTTT. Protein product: CASSQGREAFF.